This T cell receptor (beta chain) stems from a study of shared clonotypes between healthy human individuals (dated by TCRdb to the early 2020s). Background on the whole study: The cohort included a few men and a couple of women between 18 and 49 years of age. To estimate repertoire size and how much clonotypes are shared between individuals, the study performed deep sequencing of blood TCR repertoires from about 5 healthy adults. Leukapheresis yielded between about 0.9 and 9 billion PBMCs per donor. To increase sequencing depth and limit assay-specific biases, TCR repertoire library preparation and sequencing were carried out by different laboratories using diverse techniques. For each donor, three plates each were used for CD4 naive and CD4 memory, two plates were used for CD8 naive, and one plate was used for CD8 memory.

About this clone: Its antigen remains unidentified. One base away there is no much larger clone; base qualities are not given.

TCR CDR3 regions were amplified from genomic DNA by multiplex PCR using the deep immunoSEQ assay. For each cell subset, the extracted genomic DNA was distributed evenly across all wells of several immunoSEQ 96-well plates, and each plate served as one replicate. For sorted subsets, each replicate PCR was loaded with about 200 ng genomic DNA, equivalent to 25,000 to 35,000 T cell genomes. Purified libraries were measured with a Qubit 3.0 fluorometer, size-checked on a Bioanalyzer 2100, and measured again with the KAPA Library Quantification kit. Every immunoSEQ 96-well plate was sequenced on a separate single-read 150-cycle Illumina NextSeq 550 flow cell. The original methods were these. The immunoSEQ output contained only junctional sequences without quality scores, so filtering could not match that applied to full-length reads. To assign V/J genes and CDR3, sequences were annotated against IMGT germline references using PyIR, a Python wrapper for IgBLAST v1.9. Reads with weak V/J assignments (E-value above 1e-6), missing CDR3, stop codons, out-of-frame junctions, or ambiguous translated residues were removed. V3J clonotypes were defined as sequences sharing an identical inferred V gene, J gene, and CDR3 amino acid sequence. Percentage overlap between repertoires was calculated by dividing the number of shared unique clonotypes by the size of the smaller repertoire. Repertoire richness was assessed with RTK rarefaction, the Chao1 estimator, and Recon v2.1 estimates of unobserved clonotypes. OLGA was used to compute generation probabilities for all TCRbeta clonotypes that the gDNA method yielded from a handful of donors. TCRdb took over this immuneACCESS table, retaining in-frame rearrangements with V and J assigned. Such tables are incomplete; in checked studies, under half of the missing clones stem from an unresolved V gene, and the remainder is unexplained. V, J and clone size were drawn from that table, and D and trimming were deduced from the DNA. The table for this sample lists 2 million to 2.5 million clones; around 95% of them were counted only once. 0.1% to 0.15% of the sample rests with the top ten.

The research as a whole found: The small number of donors limited the genetic and exposure-history diversity represented. Sampling was restricted to blood, and TCR repertoires in tissue are likely to differ from TCR repertoires in blood. Compared with non-shared clonotypes, clonotypes shared by all four sorted-subset donors had higher generation probabilities. Pairwise subsampling indicated that sequencing depth was expected to affect the degree of clonotype sharing among donors. Incomplete sequencing was indicated by rarefaction of sorted-subset datasets, despite the large sequencing depth. Around 5.4% of naive CD4, approximately 3.7% of naive CD8, 2.3% of memory CD4, and about 0.4% of memory CD8 clonotypes were shared across a few donors. Larger estimated clonotype richness was generally found for naive subsets than for memory subsets.

Healthy HIV-negative adults with no recently reported acute infections or vaccinations were included as donors. Every donor was a Caucasian adult residing in Nashville, Tennessee, USA. CD4+ T cells were enriched by magnetic negative selection, after which naive cells were positively selected on CD45RA and the negative fraction was taken as the memory subset. Blood was obtained by leukapheresis, after which PBMCs were separated by Ficoll-Histopaque density gradient centrifugation and cryopreserved in liquid nitrogen vapor phase. Analytical flow cytometry was used to check the purity and quantity of each magnetically sorted T cell population. Genomic DNA was isolated from each sorted fraction and quantified by UV absorbance on a Nanodrop 2000c. What was sequenced was naive CD4+ T cells sorted from blood. The intended sense of this specimen's cell subset or site label: CD45RA+ positively selected. The sequence came from a man between 18 and 29 years old in good health.

The nucleotides are TGTGCCAGCTCACCCGGGGCCGGGGAAACAGATACGCAGTATTTT. Translation gives CASSPGAGETDTQYF. This chain joins TRBV18 to TRBJ2-3; the D call is possibly TRBD1 or TRBD2, each sharing 5 bases. The germline V gene supplies CDR1 KGHSH and CDR2 LQKENI. The CDR3 measures 15 amino acids from cysteine to phenylalanine. Only CDR3 DNA remains: 45 bases, in frame from the first base. The junction shows trimming of 3 bases on V and 3 bases on J, plus 13 bases between the germline ends.